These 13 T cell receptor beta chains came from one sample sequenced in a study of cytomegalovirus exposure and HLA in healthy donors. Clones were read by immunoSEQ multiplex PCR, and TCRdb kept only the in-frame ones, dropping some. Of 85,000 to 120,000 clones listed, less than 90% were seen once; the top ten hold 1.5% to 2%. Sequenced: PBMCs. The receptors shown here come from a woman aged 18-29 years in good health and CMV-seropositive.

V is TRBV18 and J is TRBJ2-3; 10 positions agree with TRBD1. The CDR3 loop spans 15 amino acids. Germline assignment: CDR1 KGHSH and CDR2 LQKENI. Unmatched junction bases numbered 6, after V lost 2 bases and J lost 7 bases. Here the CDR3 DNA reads TGTGCCAGCTCACCAGGGACAGGGGATAGTAATACGCAGTATTTT. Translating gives CASSPGTGDSNTQYF.

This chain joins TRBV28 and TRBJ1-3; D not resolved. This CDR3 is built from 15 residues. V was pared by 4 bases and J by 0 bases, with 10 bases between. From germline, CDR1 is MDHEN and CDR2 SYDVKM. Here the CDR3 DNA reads TGTGCCAGCAGTTCCCTGACATACTCTGGAAACACCATATATTTT. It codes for CASSSLTYSGNTIYF. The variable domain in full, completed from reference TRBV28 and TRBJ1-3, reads DVKVTQSSRYLVKRTGEKVFLECVQDMDHENMFWYRQDPGLGLRLIYFSYDVKMKEKGDIPEGYSVSREKKERFSLILESASTNQTSMYLCASSSLTYSGNTIYFGEGSWLTVV.

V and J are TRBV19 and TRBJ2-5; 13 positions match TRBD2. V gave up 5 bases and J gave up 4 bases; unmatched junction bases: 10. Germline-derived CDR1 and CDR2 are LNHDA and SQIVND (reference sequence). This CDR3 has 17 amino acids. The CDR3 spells CASSALRTSGGRETQYF. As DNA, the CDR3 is TGTGCCAGTAGTGCACTTCGGACTAGCGGGGGCCGAGAGACCCAGTACTTC. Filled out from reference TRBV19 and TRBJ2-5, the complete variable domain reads DGGITQSPKYLFRKEGQNVTLSCEQNLNHDAMYWYRQDPGQGLRLIYYSQIVNDFQKGDIAEGYSVSREKKESFPLTVTSAQKNPTAFYLCASSALRTSGGRETQYFGPGTRLLVL.

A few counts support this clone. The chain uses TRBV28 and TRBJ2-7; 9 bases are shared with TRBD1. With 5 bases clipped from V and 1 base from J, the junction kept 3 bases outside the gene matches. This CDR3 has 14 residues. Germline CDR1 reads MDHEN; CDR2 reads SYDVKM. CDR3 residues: CASSAGTGSYEQYF. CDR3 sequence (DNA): TGTGCCAGCAGTGCTGGGACAGGGTCCTACGAGCAGTACTTC.

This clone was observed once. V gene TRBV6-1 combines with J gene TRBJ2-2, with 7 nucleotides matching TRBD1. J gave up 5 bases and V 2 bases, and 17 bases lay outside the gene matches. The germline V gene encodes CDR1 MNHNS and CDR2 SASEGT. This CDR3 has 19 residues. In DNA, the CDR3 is TGTGCCAGCAGTGAATTCCGATTCGACAGGGCAGTCCCAACCGGGGAGCTGTTTTTT. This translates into CASSEFRFDRAVPTGELFF.

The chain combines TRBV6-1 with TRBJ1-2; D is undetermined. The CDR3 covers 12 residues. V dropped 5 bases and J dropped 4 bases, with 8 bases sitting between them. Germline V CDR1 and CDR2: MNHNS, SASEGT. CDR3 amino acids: CASSQDTYGYTF. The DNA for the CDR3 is TGTGCCAGCAGTCAAGACACCTATGGCTACACCTTC.

In DNA, the CDR3 is TGTGCCAGCAGCGGAGATACAGGGTTCGGCAGGGGTGGCGAGCAGTACTTC. Protein: CASSGDTGFGRGGEQYF. The V call is TRBV9, the J call TRBJ2-7; D perhaps matches TRBD1 (6 bases). The CDR3 length is 17 residues. The V and J ends lost 3 bases and 6 bases respectively, with 25 bases between them. Germline CDR1 is SGDLS and CDR2 is YYNGEE.

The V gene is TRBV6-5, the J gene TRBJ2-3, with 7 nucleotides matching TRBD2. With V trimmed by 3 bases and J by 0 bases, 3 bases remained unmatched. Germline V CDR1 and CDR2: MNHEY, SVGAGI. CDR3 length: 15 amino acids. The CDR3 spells CASSYGTTSTDTQYF. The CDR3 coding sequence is TGTGCCAGCAGTTATGGGACTACTAGCACAGATACGCAGTATTTT.

This CDR3 reads CASRAGRSTDTQYF. The CDR3 bases are TGTGCCAGCAGGGCGGGGCGAAGCACAGATACGCAGTATTTT. The chain recombines TRBV28 with TRBJ2-3, with D maybe TRBD2 (6 bases). CDR1 and CDR2 (germline): MDHEN, SYDVKM. The CDR3 has 14 amino acids. Between the trimmed V and J ends, which lost 6 bases and 0 bases, there was a span of 10 bases.

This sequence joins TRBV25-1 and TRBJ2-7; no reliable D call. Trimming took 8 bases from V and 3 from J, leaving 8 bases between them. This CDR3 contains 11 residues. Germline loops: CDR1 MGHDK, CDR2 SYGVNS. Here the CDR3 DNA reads TGTGCCAGCTTCGGCCACTACGAGCAGTACGTC. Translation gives CASFGHYEQYV.

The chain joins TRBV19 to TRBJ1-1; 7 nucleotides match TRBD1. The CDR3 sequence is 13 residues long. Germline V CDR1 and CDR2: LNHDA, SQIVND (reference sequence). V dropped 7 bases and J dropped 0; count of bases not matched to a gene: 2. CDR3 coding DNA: TGTGCCAGTACGGACAGGTTGAACACTGAAGCTTTCTTT. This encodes CASTDRLNTEAFF.

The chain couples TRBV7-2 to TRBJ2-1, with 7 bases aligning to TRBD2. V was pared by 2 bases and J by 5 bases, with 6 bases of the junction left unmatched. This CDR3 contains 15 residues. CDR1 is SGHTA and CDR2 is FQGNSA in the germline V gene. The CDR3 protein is CASSLSGTGNNEQFF. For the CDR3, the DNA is TGTGCCAGCAGCTTAAGCGGGACGGGTAACAATGAGCAGTTCTTC.

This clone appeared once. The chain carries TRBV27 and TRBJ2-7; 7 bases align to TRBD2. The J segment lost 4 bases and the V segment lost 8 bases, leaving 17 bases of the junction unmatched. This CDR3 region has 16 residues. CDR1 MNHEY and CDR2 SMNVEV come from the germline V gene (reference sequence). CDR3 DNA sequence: TGTGCCAGCCGGCTGAGCGGGGCCCGGGCCCCTTACGAGCAGTACTTC. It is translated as CASRLSGARAPYEQYF.